The clone carrying this T cell receptor (beta chain) was seen a few times. Germline CDR1 SQVTM, CDR2 ANQGSEA. The V end lost 6 bases, the J end lost 7 bases, and 16 bases lay between the germline ends. The CDR3 has 13 residues. TCRdb reanalysed the 5' RACE reads using MiXCR and keeps one entry per CDR3 protein. Found here are just over 65,000 distinct CDR3 sequences, less than 15% of them singletons; the top ten hold roughly 8.3%. The data belong to a study of early T cells in non-severe SARS-CoV-2 infection. V and J are TRBV29-1 and TRBJ2-1; D is perhaps TRBD1 (5 bases). Material for sequencing was whole blood. This receptor was taken from an adult who was a healthcare worker with PCR-confirmed SARS-CoV-2 infection or an uninfected control (not recorded which). The CDR3 DNA follows: TGCAGCGTGCGGATTGGGGCCACGAATGAGCAGTTCTTC. It specifies CSVRIGATNEQFF.